These 25 T cell receptor beta chains came from one sample sequenced in a study of blood T cell repertoires in COVID-19. TCRdb's copy holds only in-frame clones and misses some; the assay was immunoSEQ multiplex PCR. The sample includes some 100,000 clones, over 75% seen only once; the top ten take around a quarter. Sequenced input: peripheral blood. These receptors were taken from an older man with active or convalescent COVID-19.

This chain links TRBV7-9 with TRBJ2-3; D may be TRBD2 (5 bases). Trimming stripped 4 bases from V and 1 base from J, with 6 bases between. This CDR3 is built from 13 residues. Germline CDR1 and CDR2: SEHNR and FQNEAQ (reference sequence). CDR3 coding DNA: TGTGCCAGCAGCTGGGGAGGCACAGATACGCAGTATTTT. It is translated as CASSWGGTDTQYF.

The V and J genes are TRBV7-6 and TRBJ1-4; no firm D call. V was clipped by 2 bases and J by 0 bases, with 7 bases between them. Germline V gene sequence: CDR1 SGHVS, CDR2 FNYEAQ. The CDR3 loop spans 15 amino acids. In DNA form, the CDR3 reads TGTGCCAGCAGCTTATCCCCCGCAACTAATGAAAAACTGTTTTTT. Its translation: CASSLSPATNEKLFF.

The CDR3 loop reads CASSQDSPGQETQYF. CDR3 nucleotides: TGTGCCAGCAGCCAAGATTCCCCGGGTCAAGAGACCCAGTACTTC. The V gene is TRBV3-1 (or the pseudogene TRBV3-2), the J gene TRBJ2-5; unclear D gene. V was pared by 0 bases and J by 2 bases, with 10 bases between. CDR3 length: 15 residues. From germline, CDR1 is LGHDT and CDR2 YNNKEL (reference sequence).

In its sample, this clone was seen once. The rearrangement uses TRBV5-1 and TRBJ2-2, with unresolved D. CDR3 length: 14 residues. From germline, CDR1 is SGHRS and CDR2 YFSETQ. With 0 bases removed from V and 1 base from J, the gap between germline ends came to 4 bases. Here the CDR3 DNA reads TGCGCCAGCAGCTTGGACAGGAACACCGGGGAGCTGTTTTTT. The encoded protein is CASSLDRNTGELFF. Full variable domain (missing parts from reference TRBV5-1 and TRBJ2-2): KAGVTQTPRYLIKTRGQQVTLSCSPISGHRSVSWYQQTPGQGLQFLFEYFSETQRNKGNFPGRFSGRQFSNSRSEMNVSTLELGDSALYLCASSLDRNTGELFFGEGSRLTVL.

The gene calls are TRBV24-1 and TRBJ2-1, with 10 bases matching TRBD2. The germline gives CDR1 KGHDR, CDR2 SFDVKD. Unmatched junction bases numbered 4, after V lost 7 bases and J lost 2 bases. The CDR3 loop spans 15 amino acids. Here the CDR3 DNA reads TGTGCCACCAGCGATACTAGCGGGGCCTACAATGAGCAGTTCTTC. Residues: CATSDTSGAYNEQFF.

The chain uses TRBV3-1 (or the pseudogene TRBV3-2) and TRBJ1-4; possibly TRBD1 for D (5 bases). The V gene lost 1 base and the J gene lost 8 bases, with 17 bases spanning the gap. CDR3 length: 16 amino acids. Looked up from germline, CDR1 is LGHDT and CDR2 is YNNKEL (reference sequence). As DNA, the CDR3 is TGTGCCAGCAGCCAAGTAGGGGCAGTTATTAGGGAAAAACTGTTTTTT. This gives the protein CASSQVGAVIREKLFF.

This clone is a singleton in its sample. The rearrangement links TRBV6-6 to TRBJ1-5; D not resolved. Germline V gene data show CDR1 as MNHNY and CDR2 as SVGAGI (reference sequence). The germline V and J ends were trimmed by 8 bases and 9 bases, with 14 bases remaining between them. The CDR3 has 12 residues. CDR3 nucleotides: TGTGCCAGCTCCTCCTCGGTGAGGCCCCAGCATTTT. Its protein product is CASSSSVRPQHF.

The chain uses TRBV5-6 and TRBJ1-6, with no clear D. The CDR3 length is 14 residues. V shed 0 bases and J shed 7 bases, with 8 bases lying between them. Germline V CDR1 and CDR2: SGHDT, YYEEEE. DNA of the CDR3: TGTGCCAGCAGCTTGGGGCAGGTGAATTCACCCCTCCACTTT. This translates into CASSLGQVNSPLHF.

This chain links TRBV18 with TRBJ2-3; 7 bases agree with TRBD1. The ends lost 8 bases at V and 5 bases at J; junction bases unmatched: 13. The germline V gene encodes CDR1 KGHSH and CDR2 LQKENI. The CDR3 covers 15 residues. The CDR3: CASKERQGGRDTQYF. The CDR3 coding sequence is TGTGCCAGCAAAGAGCGACAGGGCGGCAGAGATACGCAGTATTTT.

This clone was counted once. The chain has TRBV6-5 and TRBJ2-5; the D is unclear. In germline, CDR1 is MNHEY, CDR2 SVGAGI. The CDR3 has 12 amino acids. Trimming took off 6 bases at V and 4 bases at J, with 9 bases between the two ends. CDR3 sequence (DNA): TGTGCCAGCAGCCGCGGCGGAGAGACCCAGTACTTC. This encodes CASSRGGETQYF.

This clone has only a few counts. This chain uses TRBV5-8 with TRBJ2-1; D is perhaps TRBD1 (6 bases). CDR1 and CDR2 from the germline V gene are SGHTS and YDEGEE. The V gene lost 2 bases and the J gene lost 1 base, with 10 bases spanning the gap. The CDR3 has 15 amino acids. The CDR3: CASSLQGLSYNEQFF. CDR3 nucleotide sequence: TGTGCCAGCAGCTTACAGGGTCTATCCTACAATGAGCAGTTCTTC. The variable domain in full, with the rest retrieved from reference TRBV5-8 and TRBJ2-1, is EAGVTQSPTHLIKTRGQQATLRCSPISGHTSVYWYQQALGLGLQFLLWYDEGEERNRGNFPPRFSGRQFPNYSSELNVNALELEDSALYLCASSLQGLSYNEQFFGPGTRLTVL.

There are a few counts of this clone. The rearrangement joins TRBV6-5 to TRBJ1-5; D may be TRBD1 (5 bases). V was clipped by 6 bases and J by 5 bases, with 17 bases between them. The CDR3 spans 15 residues. Germline values: CDR1 MNHEY, CDR2 SVGAGI. CDR3 loop: CASSLGTPGDQPQHF. CDR3 DNA: TGTGCCAGCAGCCTAGGGACCCCGGGGGATCAGCCCCAGCATTTT.

There are a few counts of this clone. The chain recombines TRBV11-2 with TRBJ2-1, with 8 bases matching TRBD2. The CDR3 extends over 14 amino acids. Germline trimming cut 1 base from V and 4 bases from J; bases unmatched to any gene: 0. Germline V gene data show CDR1 as SGHAT and CDR2 as FQNNGV. In DNA, the CDR3 is TGTGCCAGCAGCTTAGCGGGGGGGTACAATGAGCAGTTCTTC. Translated, it gives CASSLAGGYNEQFF.

For the CDR3, the DNA is TGTGCCAGCAGAGAACAGGGGGAGAACACTGAAGCTTTCTTT. This encodes CASREQGENTEAFF. The rearrangement uses TRBV28 and TRBJ1-1, with 8 bases lining up with TRBD1. J lost 1 base, V lost 6 bases, and 4 bases had no gene match. The CDR3 loop spans 14 amino acids. Germline CDR1 MDHEN, CDR2 SYDVKM.

The rearrangement links TRBV10-1 to TRBJ2-2; 10 nucleotides align to TRBD2. The V gene end was trimmed by 2 bases and the J gene end by 5 bases; junction bases not matched to a gene: 14. The CDR3 extends over 19 amino acids. CDR1 is WNHNN and CDR2 is SYGVQD in the germline V gene (reference sequence). CDR3 bases: TGCGCCAGCAGTGAGCGGCCGAGCGGGGGGGCCCCGCGGACCGGGGAGCTGTTTTTT. It is translated as CASSERPSGGAPRTGELFF.

The chain joins TRBV19 to TRBJ1-4; 7 bases map to TRBD1. The germline V gene has CDR1 LNHDA and CDR2 SQIVND (reference sequence). The length of the CDR3 is 16 residues. J lost 5 bases, V lost 4 bases, and 10 bases had no gene match. CDR3 sequence (DNA): TGTGCCAGTAGTACCCATCTACAGGGGAGGAATGAAAAACTGTTTTTT. Translated: CASSTHLQGRNEKLFF.

The chain couples TRBV10-1 to TRBJ1-5, with no clear D. V was shortened by 8 bases and J by 5 bases, with 13 bases between the two germline ends. CDR3 length: 13 amino acids. Per the germline V gene, CDR1 is WNHNN and CDR2 is SYGVQD (reference sequence). DNA for the CDR3: TGCGCCAGCGGATCTGGAGGCGATCAGCCCCAGCATTTT. It specifies CASGSGGDQPQHF.

The chain links TRBV7-9 to TRBJ2-5, with TRBD2 matching over 8 bases. In germline, CDR1 is SEHNR, CDR2 FQNEAQ (reference sequence). The V segment lost 1 base and the J segment 5 bases; nucleotides outside the gene matches: 3. The CDR3 spans 14 residues. The CDR3 nucleotides are TGTGCCAGCAGCTTAGACGGGGGGGCGGAGACCCAGTACTTC. Translated: CASSLDGGAETQYF. Supplemented by reference TRBV7-9 and TRBJ2-5, the full variable domain reads DTGVSQNPRHKITKRGQNVTFRCDPISEHNRLYWYRQTLGQGPEFLTYFQNEAQLEKSRLLSDRFSAERPKGSFSTLEIQRTEQGDSAMYLCASSLDGGAETQYFGPGTRLLVL.

The CDR3 DNA follows: TGTGCCAGCAGCACAGGGGGGGGTGGGCAGTACTTC. This sequence encodes CASSTGGGGQYF. V usage is TRBV28 and J usage is TRBJ2-7, with D possibly matching TRBD1 (8 bases). The CDR3 consists of 12 residues. From germline, CDR1 is MDHEN and CDR2 SYDVKM. V lost 6 bases and J lost 9, with 15 bases in between.

V is TRBV5-1 and J is TRBJ2-3; possible D gene TRBD2, 7 bases. V was trimmed by 4 bases and J by 6 bases, leaving 18 bases between them. Germline V gives CDR1 SGHRS, CDR2 YFSETQ. This CDR3 is built from 15 residues. The DNA of the CDR3 is TGCGCCAGCAGCCCCAGAGGGGGAGGGATGGATACGCAGTATTTT. This codes for CASSPRGGGMDTQYF.

As to this clone: A read error may produce the germline difference seen at one junction end. The chain combines TRBV7-7 with TRBJ2-5, with TRBD1 as a possible D gene (6 bases). CDR3 size: 13 residues. Germline-derived CDR1 and CDR2 are SSHAT and FNYEAQ (reference sequence). This chain's CDR3 is CASSGQWGETQYF. The CDR3 DNA reads TGTGCTAGCAGCGGACAGTGGGGAGAGACCCAGTACTTC.

The chain uses TRBV4-1 and TRBJ1-2; TRBD1 matches at 9 bases. The CDR3 is made up of 15 amino acids. The V segment lost 6 bases and the J segment 5 bases; nucleotides outside the gene matches: 10. Germline V gene sequence: CDR1 MGHRA, CDR2 YSYEKL. CDR3 sequence (DNA): TGCGCCAGCAGACCAGCCGGGACAGGGAGATATGGCTACACCTTC. Amino acids: CASRPAGTGRYGYTF.

The chain uses TRBV6-5 and TRBJ1-6; 10 nucleotides agree with TRBD1. Germline V gene sequence: CDR1 MNHEY, CDR2 SVGAGI. The V gene end was trimmed by 5 bases and the J gene end by 8 bases; junction bases not matched to a gene: 6. This CDR3 is 15 amino acids long. DNA for the CDR3: TGTGCCAGCAGTCCAGACAGGGGGCAGGATTCACCCCTCCACTTT. This sequence encodes CASSPDRGQDSPLHF.

A single count supports this clone. This chain joins TRBV7-6 and TRBJ2-2, with a possible D match to TRBD1 (6 bases). There are 16 residues in the CDR3. V lost 2 bases to trimming and J lost 4 bases, with 14 bases between them. The germline CDR1 and CDR2 sequences are SGHVS and FNYEAQ. As DNA, the CDR3 is TGTGCCAGCAGCTTAACCCGTCTAGGGGGCACCGGGGAGCTGTTTTTT. Translating it yields CASSLTRLGGTGELFF.

This clone was observed a handful of times. The chain carries TRBV5-4 and TRBJ2-5, with a possible D match to TRBD1 (6 bases). The V gene lost 4 bases and the J gene lost 5 bases, with 18 bases spanning the gap. Germline assignment: CDR1 SGHNT and CDR2 YYREEE (reference sequence). The CDR3 totals 15 residues. Here the CDR3 DNA reads TGTGCCAGCAGCCCGGGTGGGGGCTTGGGTGAGACCCAGTACTTC. This encodes CASSPGGGLGETQYF.